The 27 T cell receptor beta chains in this list originate from one sample, sequenced in a study of T cell responses to AZD1222 COVID-19 vaccine. Clones were read by immunoSEQ multiplex PCR, and TCRdb kept only the in-frame ones, dropping some. Of approximately 150,000 clones in the sample, about 90% are singletons; the top ten hold roughly 4.6%. The sample in question was peripheral blood, obtained on day 0 of AZD1222 vaccination. These receptors were collected from an adult in good health.

The chain is built from TRBV30 and TRBJ2-1; 10 bases align to TRBD2. The CDR3 contains 13 residues. With V trimmed by 6 bases and J by 9 bases, 8 bases remained unmatched. CDR1 and CDR2 from the germline V gene are GTSNPN and SVGIG (reference sequence). The CDR3: CACWALAGAEQFF. DNA for the CDR3: TGTGCCTGCTGGGCCCTAGCGGGAGCTGAGCAGTTCTTC.

V is TRBV28 and J is TRBJ2-6; 8 nucleotides agree with TRBD1. The CDR3 consists of 18 residues. Per germline, CDR1 MDHEN and CDR2 SYDVKM. Losses at the gene ends were 2 bases for V and 0 bases for J; bases not matched to a gene: 6. The CDR3 spells CASSLLSGGFSGANVLTF. The CDR3 DNA reads as TGTGCCAGCAGTTTACTGTCAGGGGGCTTCTCTGGGGCCAACGTCCTGACTTTC.

This chain joins TRBV6-1 and TRBJ1-5; the D is unclear. This CDR3 region has 11 residues. V was cut by 2 bases and J by 6 bases, with 2 bases left in between. Germline loops: CDR1 MNHNS, CDR2 SASEGT. The CDR3 nucleotides are TGTGCCAGCAGTGAATTTCAGCCCCAGCATTTT. Translating it yields CASSEFQPQHF.

This CDR3 reads CASTWGGVGEAFF. CDR3 in DNA: TGTGCCAGTACTTGGGGGGGTGTTGGTGAAGCTTTCTTT. J is TRBJ1-1 and V is TRBV12-3 or TRBV12-4; possibly TRBD1 for D (5 bases). Trimming cost V 9 bases and J 7 bases, with 18 bases left between them. This CDR3 spans 13 amino acids.

The chain links TRBV30 to TRBJ2-6, with D uncertain. The CDR3 spans 16 residues. Germline CDR1 is GTSNPN and CDR2 is SVGIG (reference sequence). The ends were cut back, 1 base at V and 2 bases at J, with 12 bases in the middle. CDR3 sequence reads: CAWSAPSTAGANVLTF. The CDR3, as DNA: TGTGCCTGGAGTGCCCCCTCGACCGCTGGGGCCAACGTCCTGACTTTC.

The chain recombines TRBV15 with TRBJ2-4; D may be TRBD1 (6 bases). V lost 1 base to trimming and J lost 1 base, with 17 bases between them. Germline V CDR1 and CDR2: LNHNV, YYDKDF (reference sequence). This CDR3 is 18 amino acids long. The CDR3 DNA reads TGTGCCACCAGCAGAGCAACCATCGGGCAGGGGGCCAAAAACATTCAGTACTTC. Translation: CATSRATIGQGAKNIQYF.

This clone was detected only once. The chain recombines TRBV7-9 with TRBJ1-1; D is unresolved. The V end lost 1 base, the J end lost 3 bases, and 6 bases lay between the germline ends. CDR1 and CDR2 from the germline V gene are SEHNR and FQNEAQ (reference sequence). This CDR3 comprises 13 residues. The CDR3 DNA is TGTGCCAGCAGCTTAGAGTCGTACACTGAAGCTTTCTTT. Encoded protein: CASSLESYTEAFF. Supplemented by reference TRBV7-9 and TRBJ1-1, the full variable domain reads DTGVSQNPRHKITKRGQNVTFRCDPISEHNRLYWYRQTLGQGPEFLTYFQNEAQLEKSRLLSDRFSAERPKGSFSTLEIQRTEQGDSAMYLCASSLESYTEAFFGQGTRLTVV.

This chain joins TRBV7-2 and TRBJ1-1, with 8 nucleotides matching TRBD1. CDR3 length: 14 residues. The ends lost 4 bases at V and 2 bases at J; junction bases unmatched: 3. Germline V gene sequence: CDR1 SGHTA, CDR2 FQGNSA. CDR3 loop: CASSWTGTNTEAFF. Written as DNA, the CDR3 is TGTGCCAGCAGCTGGACAGGGACTAACACTGAAGCTTTCTTT.

This clone was counted once. V and J are TRBV7-2 and TRBJ1-5; a weak D match, TRBD1 (5 bases). The V end was cut by 2 bases, the J end by 1 base, with 12 bases between. The CDR3 covers 16 residues. CDR1 is SGHTA, CDR2 FQGNSA, per germline. The CDR3 region is CASSLSDTLSNQPQHF. In DNA, the CDR3 is TGTGCCAGCAGCTTATCGGACACCTTGAGCAATCAGCCCCAGCATTTT. The whole variable domain, filled in from reference TRBV7-2 and TRBJ1-5, reads GAGVSQSPSNKVTEKGKDVELRCDPISGHTALYWYRQSLGQGLEFLIYFQGNSAPDKSGLPSDRFSAERTGGSVSTLTIQRTQQEDSAVYLCASSLSDTLSNQPQHFGDGTRLSIL.

This clone was detected only once. This rearrangement joins TRBV20-1 to TRBJ2-2; no reliable D call. With 0 bases removed from V and 8 bases from J, the gap between germline ends came to 4 bases. Germline assignment: CDR1 DFQATT and CDR2 SNEGSKA (reference sequence). This CDR3 contains 11 residues. CDR3 nucleotides: TGCAGTGCTAGAGATCGGGGGGAGCTGTTTTTT. Translation: CSARDRGELFF.

The chain recombines TRBV6-1 with TRBJ1-2, with a tentative D call TRBD1 (5 bases). Trimming removed 3 bases at V and 4 bases at J, with 15 bases between. This CDR3 region has 15 residues. CDR1 is MNHNS, CDR2 SASEGT, per germline. This CDR3 is CASSETGGDLYGYTF. The CDR3 DNA sequence: TGTGCCAGCAGTGAGACGGGGGGGGATCTCTATGGCTACACCTTC.

J is TRBJ2-7 and V is TRBV6-5; TRBD2 matches 8 bases. The CDR3 has 14 amino acids. Germline trimming cut 0 bases from V and 3 bases from J; bases unmatched to any gene: 1. CDR1 and CDR2 (germline): MNHEY, SVGAGI. The CDR3: CASSYSAGGYEQYF. The CDR3 nucleotides read TGTGCCAGCAGTTACTCTGCGGGAGGCTACGAGCAGTACTTC.

The chain links TRBV5-5 to TRBJ1-2, with D perhaps TRBD1 (5 bases). V shed 4 bases and J shed 4 bases, with 20 bases lying between them. Germline CDR1 is SGHKS and CDR2 is YYEKEE (reference sequence). This CDR3 has 16 amino acids. CDR3 in DNA: TGTGCCAGCAGCCTATCCGGGACGGGAAGGGCCTATGGCTACACCTTC. Amino acid sequence: CASSLSGTGRAYGYTF.

The chain is built from TRBV28 and TRBJ2-6; TRBD1 agrees at 10 bases. The CDR3 length is 16 residues. Germline assignment: CDR1 MDHEN and CDR2 SYDVKM. Germline trimming cut 6 bases from V and 4 bases from J; bases unmatched to any gene: 6. CDR3 residues: CASRSGQGVGANVLTF. The CDR3 DNA sequence: TGTGCCAGCAGATCTGGACAGGGGGTCGGGGCCAACGTCCTGACTTTC.

This clone came up once. The chain joins TRBV19 to TRBJ2-5; TRBD1 might be the D (5 bases). Trimming took off 6 bases at V and 2 bases at J, with 10 bases between the two ends. There are 13 residues in the CDR3. Germline V gives CDR1 LNHDA, CDR2 SQIVND (reference sequence). Here the CDR3 reads CASRRGLQETQYF. DNA of the CDR3: TGTGCCAGTAGAAGGGGCCTTCAAGAGACCCAGTACTTC. Full variable domain (missing parts from reference TRBV19 and TRBJ2-5): DGGITQSPKYLFRKEGQNVTLSCEQNLNHDAMYWYRQDPGQGLRLIYYSQIVNDFQKGDIAEGYSVSREKKESFPLTVTSAQKNPTAFYLCASRRGLQETQYFGPGTRLLVL.

The chain carries TRBV27 and TRBJ1-1; 8 nucleotides match TRBD1. J lost 5 bases, V lost 5 bases, and 10 bases had no gene match. The CDR3 totals 15 residues. Per the germline V gene, CDR1 is MNHEY and CDR2 is SMNVEV (reference sequence). The CDR3 bases are TGTGCCAGCAGTCCCGGACAGGGATTAGGTACTGAAGCTTTCTTT. It is translated as CASSPGQGLGTEAFF.

The V gene is TRBV28, the J gene TRBJ2-7; D gene uncertain. V was shortened by 3 bases and J by 12 bases, with 21 bases between the two germline ends. The length of the CDR3 is 14 residues. CDR1 and CDR2 from the germline V gene are MDHEN and SYDVKM. CDR3 loop: CASSLSTGSRRPYF. The CDR3 DNA reads TGTGCCAGCAGTTTGTCGACCGGGTCCCGGCGGCCGTACTTC. The whole variable domain, filled in from reference TRBV28 and TRBJ2-7, reads DVKVTQSSRYLVKRTGEKVFLECVQDMDHENMFWYRQDPGLGLRLIYFSYDVKMKEKGDIPEGYSVSREKKERFSLILESASTNQTSMYLCASSLSTGSRRPYFGPGTRLTVT.

This chain joins TRBV5-1 and TRBJ2-2, with TRBD2 matching over 7 bases. V lost 8 bases to trimming and J lost 0 bases; unmatched junction nucleotides: 4. The length of the CDR3 is 14 residues. Germline V gene lookup returns CDR1 SGHRS and CDR2 YFSETQ. Here the CDR3 DNA reads TGCGCCAGTTCCCGGGGGGCGAACACCGGGGAGCTGTTTTTT. Its protein product is CASSRGANTGELFF.

The chain uses TRBV20-1 and TRBJ2-1; 11 bases align to TRBD2. The CDR3 sequence is 16 residues long. Germline assignment: CDR1 DFQATT and CDR2 SNEGSKA (reference sequence). V dropped 3 bases and J dropped 7; count of bases not matched to a gene: 11. The CDR3: CSASALAGVDRNEQFF. The CDR3 DNA reads as TGCAGTGCTAGTGCACTAGCGGGAGTGGACAGAAATGAGCAGTTCTTC.

The V and J genes are TRBV19 and TRBJ1-6; TRBD1 is a possible D gene (5 bases). V lost 3 bases to trimming and J lost 9 bases, with 15 bases between them. There are 15 residues in the CDR3. Germline V gene sequence: CDR1 LNHDA, CDR2 SQIVND (reference sequence). The CDR3 DNA is TGTGCCAGTAGTATTCTGGCAGGGAGAAGTTCACCCCTCCACTTT. Amino acid sequence: CASSILAGRSSPLHF. The full variable domain, completed using reference TRBV19 and TRBJ1-6, is DGGITQSPKYLFRKEGQNVTLSCEQNLNHDAMYWYRQDPGQGLRLIYYSQIVNDFQKGDIAEGYSVSREKKESFPLTVTSAQKNPTAFYLCASSILAGRSSPLHFGNGTRLTVT.

V gene TRBV2 combines with J gene TRBJ2-3; D ambiguous. V lost 4 bases, J lost 1 base, and 9 bases lay in between. Germline loops: CDR1 SNHLY, CDR2 FYNNEI. The CDR3 length is 14 residues. Here the CDR3 DNA reads TGTGCCAGCAGTGGGGTACTGGGCACAGATACGCAGTATTTT. It codes for CASSGVLGTDTQYF.

V usage is TRBV6-5 and J usage is TRBJ2-7; 9 nucleotides match TRBD2. The germline gives CDR1 MNHEY, CDR2 SVGAGI. The length of the CDR3 is 15 residues. The ends lost 6 bases at V and 0 bases at J; junction bases unmatched: 6. The CDR3 nucleotides are TGTGCCAGCAGGCCTAGCGGGGCCCTCTCCTACGAGCAGTACTTC. Translating it yields CASRPSGALSYEQYF.

J is TRBJ2-2 and V is TRBV19, with TRBD1 matching over 11 bases. This CDR3 has 15 amino acids. Germline V lookup: CDR1 LNHDA, CDR2 SQIVND (reference sequence). Unmatched junction bases numbered 8, after V lost 7 bases and J lost 7 bases. The CDR3 loop is CASIAGTGGFGELFF. The CDR3 nucleotides are TGTGCCAGTATCGCCGGGACAGGGGGTTTCGGGGAGCTGTTTTTT.

The J gene is TRBJ2-7, the V gene TRBV28; no reliable D call. The germline V gene has CDR1 MDHEN and CDR2 SYDVKM. This CDR3 has 12 amino acids. V lost 10 bases and J lost 2, with 12 bases in between. The CDR3 DNA is TGTGCCACCACCGGGTCCACCTACGAGCAGTACTTC. Its protein product is CATTGSTYEQYF.

The rearrangement links TRBV28 to TRBJ1-2, with D possibly TRBD1 on 6 matching bases. CDR3 length: 14 amino acids. CDR1 and CDR2 from the germline V gene are MDHEN and SYDVKM. V was clipped by 6 bases and J by 1 base, with 12 bases between them. The CDR3 DNA is TGTGCCAGCAGCAGCGGGGGGCTTAACTATGGCTACACCTTC. It yields the protein CASSSGGLNYGYTF.

This chain joins TRBV4-2 and TRBJ1-6; D uncertain. Trimming removed 0 bases at V and 9 bases at J, with 6 bases between. The CDR3 consists of 13 residues. Germline-derived CDR1 and CDR2 are LGHNA and YNFKEQ. The CDR3: CASSQEQVSPLHF. The CDR3 DNA reads TGTGCCAGCAGCCAAGAGCAGGTTTCACCCCTCCACTTT.

The chain has TRBV28 and TRBJ2-7; D possibly corresponds to TRBD1 (5 bases). Trimming shortened V by 6 bases and J by 3 bases, and 9 bases separated the two germline ends. Looked up from germline, CDR1 is MDHEN and CDR2 is SYDVKM. The CDR3 totals 12 residues. CDR3 in DNA: TGTGCCAGCAGCTCCAGGGTCTACGAGCAGTACTTC. Amino acids: CASSSRVYEQYF. The variable domain in full, with the rest retrieved from reference TRBV28 and TRBJ2-7, is DVKVTQSSRYLVKRTGEKVFLECVQDMDHENMFWYRQDPGLGLRLIYFSYDVKMKEKGDIPEGYSVSREKKERFSLILESASTNQTSMYLCASSSRVYEQYFGPGTRLTVT.